The rows below give T cell receptor beta chains drawn from one sample of a study of early T cells in non-severe SARS-CoV-2 infection. TCRdb re-called the 5' RACE reads with MiXCR, one entry per CDR3 protein. The table includes tens of thousands of distinct CDR3 sequences, less than 15% detected once. The sample was whole blood. The receptors were gathered from an adult who was a healthcare worker with PCR-confirmed SARS-CoV-2 infection or an uninfected control (not recorded which). CDR3s include the opening cysteine and the closing phenylalanine or tryptophan. A D gene is named only where the DNA matches it firmly. Size is stated for part of the rows, as once, few or many counts, or as a class when the clone is expanded.

j_gene	d_gene	abundance	v_gene	CDR3aa	CDR3nt
TRBJ1-1	TRBD1	many	TRBV6-5	CASSYDRGRGEAFF	TGTGCCAGCAGTTACGACAGGGGAAGGGGTGAAGCTTTCTTT
TRBJ2-3	NA	few	TRBV27	CASSPGQDTQYF	TGTGCCAGCAGTCCTGGCCAAGATACGCAGTATTTT
TRBJ2-7	NA	NA	TRBV7-2	CASSFMSGEQYF	TGTGCCAGCAGCTTCATGTCGGGGGAGCAGTACTTC
TRBJ2-7	NA	many	TRBV4-2	CASSQGPSGDYEQYF	TGTGCCAGCAGCCAAGGCCCCTCAGGGGACTACGAGCAGTACTTC
TRBJ1-2	NA	NA	TRBV5-1	CASSPEGSSPTF	TGCGCCAGCAGCCCCGAAGGGTCCTCCCCCACCTTC
TRBJ1-1	NA	few	TRBV5-1	CASSLGNSVAEAFF	TGCGCCAGCAGCTTGGGCAACTCAGTCGCCGAAGCTTTCTTT
TRBJ2-1	NA	few	TRBV3-1	CASSSQGRADNEQFF	TGTGCCAGCAGCTCCCAGGGGCGAGCAGACAATGAGCAGTTCTTC
TRBJ1-2	NA	few	TRBV12-3/TRBV12-4	CASSLGGARYGYTF	TGTGCCAGCAGTTTAGGGGGGGCGCGTTATGGCTACACCTTC
TRBJ1-5	NA	few	TRBV12-3/TRBV12-4	CASTKGGQIYSNQPQHF	TGTGCCAGCACGAAAGGAGGACAGATCTATAGCAATCAGCCCCAGCATTTT
TRBJ2-3	TRBD2	NA	TRBV12-3/TRBV12-4	CASNSPGGGTRAAGTQYF	TGTGCCAGCAACTCCCCCGGGGGGGGGACTCGAGCGGCGGGGACGCAGTATTTT
TRBJ2-7	NA	NA	TRBV5-6	CASQPGGDEQYF	TGTGCCAGCCAACCCGGGGGAGACGAGCAGTACTTC
TRBJ2-5	NA	few	TRBV5-1	CASSLVAGSAQETQYF	TGCGCCAGCAGCTTGGTTGCGGGGAGCGCCCAAGAGACCCAGTACTTC
TRBJ2-7	TRBD1	many	TRBV5-1	CASSGGTGMGEQYF	TGCGCCAGCAGCGGGGGGACAGGGATGGGCGAGCAGTACTTC
TRBJ2-1	NA	few	TRBV21-1	CASRYDRVMGGDNEQFF	TGTGCCAGCAGATACGACAGGGTGATGGGTGGCGACAATGAGCAGTTCTTC
TRBJ2-2	TRBD1	few	TRBV27	CASSLTGGGTGELFF	TGTGCCAGCTCCTTGACAGGGGGCGGGACCGGGGAGCTGTTTTTT
TRBJ2-7	NA	few	TRBV27	CASSYGYRAYEQYF	TGTGCCAGCAGTTACGGGTACAGGGCCTACGAGCAGTACTTC
TRBJ2-1	TRBD1	few	TRBV7-9	CASSRDRGRMNEQFF	TGTGCCAGCAGCCGAGACAGGGGGAGGATGAATGAGCAGTTCTTC
TRBJ1-1	TRBD1	few	TRBV6-1	CASSDRGRRDTEAFF	TGTGCCAGCAGTGACAGGGGGCGCCGGGACACTGAAGCTTTCTTT
TRBJ1-1	TRBD1	few	TRBV10-3	CAIGAGTGHLNTEAFF	TGTGCCATAGGGGCCGGGACAGGGCACCTGAACACTGAAGCTTTCTTT
TRBJ2-1	TRBD1	NA	TRBV25-1	CASSGTGTGIHEQFF	TGTGCCAGCAGTGGCACCGGGACAGGGATCCATGAGCAGTTCTTC
TRBJ2-7	NA	many	TRBV7-2	CASNLNGAAYEQYF	TGTGCCAGCAACCTCAACGGCGCTGCATACGAGCAGTACTTC
TRBJ2-1	NA	NA	TRBV20-1	CSARDVQLNEQFF	TGCAGTGCTAGAGATGTCCAGCTCAATGAGCAGTTCTTC
TRBJ2-7	NA	many	TRBV19	CASREDKTYEQYF	TGTGCCAGTAGGGAAGACAAGACCTACGAGCAGTACTTC
TRBJ2-1	NA	many	TRBV9	CASSGILGTYNEQFF	TGTGCCAGCAGCGGGATTCTGGGGACTTACAATGAGCAGTTCTTC
TRBJ2-3	NA	few	TRBV4-1	CASSQDRRVPPDTQYF	TGCGCCAGCAGCCAAGACCGGCGGGTACCCCCAGATACGCAGTATTTT
TRBJ1-1	NA	NA	TRBV3-1	CASSQAGREAFF	TGTGCCAGCAGCCAAGCAGGGCGTGAAGCTTTCTTT
TRBJ2-2	NA	NA	TRBV3-1	CASSQDPPIAGELFF	TGTGCCAGCAGCCAAGATCCACCCATAGCCGGGGAGCTGTTTTTT
TRBJ1-6	NA	NA	TRBV27	CASSTQGRGNSPLHF	TGTGCCAGCAGTACCCAGGGGCGCGGGAATTCACCCCTCCACTTT
TRBJ2-2	TRBD1	few	TRBV10-1	CASSTGTANTGELFF	TGCGCCAGCAGTACCGGGACAGCTAACACCGGGGAGCTGTTTTTT
TRBJ1-5	TRBD1	few	TRBV6-2/TRBV6-3	CASNWDRGSQPQHF	TGTGCCAGCAACTGGGACAGGGGAAGCCAGCCCCAGCATTTT
TRBJ2-1	TRBD2	NA	TRBV7-9	CASGEGQYNEQFF	TGTGCCAGCGGGGAGGGCCAGTACAATGAGCAGTTCTTC
TRBJ1-2	NA	many	TRBV19	CASSFRFGYTF	TGTGCCAGTAGTTTTAGGTTTGGCTACACCTTC
TRBJ1-2	TRBD1	many	TRBV10-3	CAISPGQGNGYTF	TGTGCCATCAGTCCCGGACAGGGAAACGGCTACACCTTC
TRBJ1-4	TRBD1	many	TRBV20-1	CSAKEGAREKLFF	TGCAGTGCAAAGGAGGGGGCTCGTGAAAAACTGTTTTTT
TRBJ2-5	NA	NA	TRBV11-3	CASSSGSTSYQETQYF	TGTGCCAGCAGCTCCGGTTCTACGTCGTACCAAGAGACCCAGTACTTC
TRBJ2-7	TRBD1	NA	TRBV5-1	CASSLDRGGGEQYF	TGCGCCAGCAGCCTAGACAGGGGAGGAGGCGAGCAGTACTTC
TRBJ1-2	TRBD1	NA	TRBV6-6	CASSYLPTGGFSDGYTF	TGTGCCAGCAGTTACCTTCCGACAGGGGGCTTTTCGGATGGCTACACCTTC
TRBJ2-7	NA	few	TRBV20-1	CSGGEKQYF	TGCAGTGGGGGGGAAAAGCAGTACTTC
TRBJ2-2	NA	NA	TRBV7-8	CASSAYRDPNTGELFF	TGTGCCAGCAGCGCCTACAGGGATCCGAACACCGGGGAGCTGTTTTTT